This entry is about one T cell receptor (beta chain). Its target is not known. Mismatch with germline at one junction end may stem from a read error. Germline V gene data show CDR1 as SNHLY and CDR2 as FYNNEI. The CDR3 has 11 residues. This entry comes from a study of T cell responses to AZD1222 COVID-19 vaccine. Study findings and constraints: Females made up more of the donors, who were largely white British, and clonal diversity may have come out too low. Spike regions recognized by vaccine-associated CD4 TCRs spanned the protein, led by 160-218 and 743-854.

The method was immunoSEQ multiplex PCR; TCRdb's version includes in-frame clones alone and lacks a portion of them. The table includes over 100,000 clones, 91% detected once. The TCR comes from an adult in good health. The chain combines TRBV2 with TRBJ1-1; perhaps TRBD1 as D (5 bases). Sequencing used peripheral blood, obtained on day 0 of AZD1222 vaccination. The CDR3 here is CASSETWDLTF. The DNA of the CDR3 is TGTGCCAGCAGTGAGACTTGGGACCTCACCTTT. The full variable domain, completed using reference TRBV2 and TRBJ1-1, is EPEVTQTPSHQVTQMGQEVILRCVPISNHLYFYWYRQILGQKVEFLVSFYNNEISEKSEIFDDQFSVERPDGSNFTLKIRSTKLEDSAMYFCASSETWDLTFGQGTRLTVV.